These 3 T cell receptor beta chains were all obtained from the same sample, sequenced in a study of post-analysis software for immune sequencing data. Study-wide findings and caveats: Patients showed TRBV5-6, TRBV5-1 and TRBV20-1 among a handful of TRBV segments more frequent than in controls.

These TCRs' antigens remain unknown. TCR beta libraries were prepared from cDNA with unique molecular identifiers. MiXCR, run by TCRdb on the PCR reads, gives a single entry per CDR3 protein. The sample lists fewer than 550,000 distinct CDR3 sequences, 30% to 40% occurring once. Input material: blood. The source is a girl aged 2-17 years with multiple sclerosis.

This clonotype was picked up a small number of times. The chain's CDR3 is CASSLLSSGDSSYEQYF. CDR3 in DNA: TGTGCCAGCAGCTTGTTGTCTAGCGGGGACTCCTCCTACGAGCAGTACTTC. This chain joins TRBV5-6 and TRBJ2-7; 9 bases are a match to TRBD2. The CDR3 is 17 amino acids. V trimming: 1 base; J trimming: 0 bases; junction bases outside the gene matches: 8. The V gene's germline CDR1 is SGHDT and CDR2 YYEEEE.

This clonotype came up once. This rearrangement joins TRBV20-1 to TRBJ1-5, with D possibly being TRBD1 (5 bases). The germline V gene has CDR1 DFQATT and CDR2 SNEGSKA (reference sequence). There are 12 residues in the CDR3. The CDR3 nucleotides read TGCAGCGGGACCGGGGCCAATCAGCCCCAGCATTTT. This translates into CSGTGANQPQHF.

This chain uses TRBV5-1 with TRBJ2-5, with a tentative D call TRBD2 (8 bases). The ends were cut back, 0 bases at V and 2 bases at J, with 17 bases in the middle. Germline loops: CDR1 SGHRS, CDR2 YFSETQ. The CDR3 runs to 17 residues. DNA for the CDR3: TGCGCCAGCAGCTTGGAAGTCGGGGGGGGACAGCAAGAGACCCAGTACTTC. Protein product: CASSLEVGGGQQETQYF.